Presented here are 29 T cell receptor beta chains from one specimen sequenced in a study of response to subunit inactivated influenza vaccine. A single record per CDR3 protein comes from TCRdb applying MiXCR to the RT-PCR reads. The data hold a few hundred thousand distinct CDR3 sequences, with around 13% observed a single time. This specimen was PBMCs from blood, taken roughly 13 days after vaccination. Receptors were obtained from a man in his fifties who received an inactivated influenza vaccine.

The chain recombines TRBV12-5 with TRBJ2-7; D unclear. The CDR3 extends over 11 amino acids. V lost 7 bases and J 7 bases, leaving 11 bases between the germline ends. Germline CDR1 and CDR2: LGHNT and FRNRAP. CDR3 residues: CASATGGEQYF. The CDR3 DNA follows: TGTGCTAGTGCCACCGGTGGGGAGCAGTACTTC.

This clonotype has a count of ten or more. CDR3 nucleotide sequence: TGTGCCAGCAGCCCCGTGGGGCAGCCCTACGAGCAGTACTTC. It codes for CASSPVGQPYEQYF. The chain joins TRBV7-9 to TRBJ2-7; maybe TRBD1 (5 bases). Germline V lookup: CDR1 SEHNR, CDR2 FQNEAQ (reference sequence). Trimming stripped 5 bases from V and 2 bases from J, with 13 bases between. The length of the CDR3 is 14 residues.

This chain uses TRBV19 with TRBJ2-5; 7 bases agree with TRBD1. This CDR3 region has 13 residues. CDR1 is LNHDA, CDR2 SQIVND, per germline (reference sequence). V trimming: 6 bases; J trimming: 7 bases; junction bases outside the gene matches: 8. CDR3 nucleotide sequence: TGTGCCAGTAGGCAACAGGGGAGAGGGACCCAGTACTTC. It yields the protein CASRQQGRGTQYF.

The V gene is TRBV7-2, the J gene TRBJ1-1; D is perhaps TRBD1 (6 bases). The CDR3 loop spans 14 amino acids. V was pared by 3 bases and J by 6 bases, with 14 bases between. Germline V gives CDR1 SGHTA, CDR2 FQGNSA. For the CDR3, the DNA is TGTGCCAGCAGCTTGTCCCAGGGGAGGTCTGAAGCTTTCTTT. Translated: CASSLSQGRSEAFF.

This clonotype was counted between two and nine times. The chain has TRBV6-1 and TRBJ2-1, with 7 bases fitting TRBD1. V was pared by 4 bases and J by 6 bases, with 6 bases of the junction left unmatched. Germline lookup yields CDR1 MNHNS and CDR2 SASEGT. CDR3 length: 14 amino acids. CDR3 loop: CASSVRDSLNEQFF. The CDR3 region has the DNA TGTGCCAGCAGTGTCCGGGACAGTCTCAATGAGCAGTTCTTC.

This clonotype was picked up a small number of times. The chain combines TRBV9 with TRBJ2-5; TRBD1 agrees at 8 bases. Germline-derived CDR1 and CDR2 are SGDLS and YYNGEE. J gave up 4 bases and V 0 bases, and 5 bases lay outside the gene matches. The CDR3 is 15 residues long. CDR3 sequence (DNA): TGTGCCAGCAGCGTAGCCCAGGGGGCTGGAGAGACCCAGTACTTC. It is translated as CASSVAQGAGETQYF. Full variable domain (rest looked up from reference TRBV9 and TRBJ2-5): DSGVTQTPKHLITATGQRVTLRCSPRSGDLSVYWYQQSLDQGLQFLIQYYNGEERAKGNILERFSAQQFPDLHSELNLSSLELGDSALYFCASSVAQGAGETQYFGPGTRLLVL.

This clonotype has just a few counts. CDR3 sequence: CAGPSGIQETQYF. CDR3 coding DNA: TGTGCCGGACCTAGCGGGATCCAAGAGACCCAGTACTTC. The V call is TRBV7-3, the J call TRBJ2-5, with TRBD2 identical over 9 bases. The CDR3 extends over 13 amino acids. J gave up 1 base and V 11 bases, and 5 bases lay outside the gene matches. Germline V gene sequence: CDR1 SGHTA, CDR2 FQGTGA. The variable domain in full, with the rest retrieved from reference TRBV7-3 and TRBJ2-5, is GAGVSQTPSNKVTEKGKYVELRCDPISGHTALYWYRQSLGQGPEFLIYFQGTGAADDSGLPNDRFFAVRPEGSVSTLKIQRTERGDSAVYLCAGPSGIQETQYFGPGTRLLVL.

This clonotype has more than one count but fewer than ten. The chain has TRBV4-3 and TRBJ2-3; no clear D gene. CDR1 is LGHNA, CDR2 YSLEER, per germline. CDR3 size: 15 residues. The ends were cut back, 0 bases at V and 2 bases at J, with 9 bases in the middle. The CDR3 protein is CASSQDTPHTDTQYF. CDR3 nucleotide sequence: TGCGCCAGCAGCCAAGATACTCCTCACACAGATACGCAGTATTTT.

The sample holds a few counts of this clonotype. This sequence joins TRBV18 and TRBJ2-5; no clear D gene. The V end was cut by 6 bases, the J end by 4 bases, with 12 bases between. This CDR3 comprises 13 residues. In germline, CDR1 is KGHSH, CDR2 LQKENI. CDR3 amino acids: CASSQRLSETQYF. CDR3 bases: TGTGCCAGCTCCCAAAGGTTATCAGAGACCCAGTACTTC.

Turning to this clonotype: An end of the junction does not agree with germline; a read error may underlie this. The chain links TRBV20-1 to TRBJ1-2; D is undetermined. Germline values: CDR1 DFQATT, CDR2 SNEGSKA (reference sequence). The CDR3 spans 14 residues. The CDR3 DNA sequence: TGCAGTGCTAACTCCCCTCGGAGAACGTATGGCTACGCCTTC. Translation gives CSANSPRRTYGYAF.

The rearrangement links TRBV20-1 to TRBJ1-4; D is unresolved. V lost 2 bases and J lost 5, with 9 bases in between. Germline V lookup: CDR1 DFQATT, CDR2 SNEGSKA (reference sequence). The CDR3 totals 13 residues. CDR3 amino acids: CSARRKYNEKLFF. The CDR3 region has the DNA TGCAGTGCTAGACGAAAGTACAATGAAAAACTGTTTTTT.

This chain links TRBV5-1 with TRBJ2-1, with 8 bases aligning to TRBD2. There are 16 residues in the CDR3. The V and J ends lost 3 bases and 4 bases, in that order; junction bases with no gene match: 9. The germline V gene has CDR1 SGHRS and CDR2 YFSETQ. The CDR3 sequence: CASSSGGSGVYNEQFF. The DNA for the CDR3 is TGCGCCAGCAGCTCCGGCGGTAGCGGGGTATACAATGAGCAGTTCTTC.

This clonotype appeared many times. J is TRBJ2-1 and V is TRBV7-3; D is perhaps TRBD2 (5 bases). Per the germline V gene, CDR1 is SGHTA and CDR2 is FQGTGA. The CDR3 consists of 13 residues. Trimming took 3 bases from V and 8 from J, leaving 11 bases between them. The DNA of the CDR3 is TGTGCCAGCAGCTTTATCACTAGTCATGAGCAGTTCTTC. This gives the protein CASSFITSHEQFF.

The V call is TRBV28, the J call TRBJ2-3; weak D call: TRBD1 (5 bases). The CDR3 length is 14 residues. CDR1 MDHEN and CDR2 SYDVKM come from the germline V gene. V lost 6 bases and J lost 5, with 15 bases in between. CDR3 residues: CASRGRLGKDTQYF. The CDR3 DNA reads TGTGCCAGCAGGGGGCGTCTGGGGAAAGATACGCAGTATTTT.

This chain connects TRBV12-3 or TRBV12-4 to TRBJ2-7, with 8 nucleotides matching TRBD1. The CDR3 has 14 residues. With 6 bases clipped from V and 4 bases from J, the junction kept 8 bases outside the gene matches. CDR3 protein: CASSNRDRQYEQYF. DNA for the CDR3: TGTGCCAGCAGCAACCGGGACAGGCAGTACGAGCAGTACTTC.

V and J are TRBV12-3 or TRBV12-4 and TRBJ2-1; 9 bases match TRBD1. J gave up 7 bases and V 10 bases, and 5 bases lay outside the gene matches. This CDR3 has 12 amino acids. The CDR3 protein is CAIGTGWNEQFF. The CDR3 nucleotides are TGTGCCATTGGGACAGGGTGGAATGAGCAGTTCTTC.

The chain employs TRBV5-6 and TRBJ1-1, with unresolved D. Germline lookup yields CDR1 SGHDT and CDR2 YYEEEE. CDR3 size: 12 residues. The V gene lost 3 bases and the J gene lost 5 bases, with 8 bases spanning the gap. Here the CDR3 reads CASSYARTEAFF. The CDR3, as DNA: TGTGCCAGCAGCTATGCCAGGACTGAAGCTTTCTTT.

The sample holds a few counts of this clonotype. This sequence joins TRBV7-8 and TRBJ2-3, with 13 bases matching TRBD2. V lost 3 bases to trimming and J lost 5 bases; unmatched junction nucleotides: 5. The CDR3 is 16 residues long. Germline CDR1 is SGHVS and CDR2 is FQNEAQ. The CDR3 DNA is TGTGCCAGCAGCTTTGGACTAGCGGGGGACCGAGATACGCAGTATTTT. The encoded protein is CASSFGLAGDRDTQYF.

This clonotype was counted between two and nine times. The rearrangement links TRBV7-2 to TRBJ2-1; 7 nucleotides match TRBD1. This CDR3 has 13 amino acids. V trimming: 3 bases; J trimming: 10 bases; junction bases outside the gene matches: 6. Germline-derived CDR1 and CDR2 are SGHTA and FQGNSA. The CDR3 bases are TGTGCCAGCAGCTTGACAGCGACAGGGGAGCAGTTCTTC. It specifies CASSLTATGEQFF.

The CDR3 bases are TGTGCCAGCAGTTTAGTGGGGCTAGAGGACTACGAGCAGTACTTC. It yields the protein CASSLVGLEDYEQYF. The chain links TRBV28 to TRBJ2-7; D is perhaps TRBD1 (5 bases). Trimming shortened V by 2 bases and J by 3 bases, and 14 bases separated the two germline ends. The germline CDR1 and CDR2 sequences are MDHEN and SYDVKM. This CDR3 contains 15 residues.

In its sample, this clonotype was seen many times. The V and J genes are TRBV20-1 and TRBJ2-1; TRBD1 might be the D (6 bases). This CDR3 contains 17 residues. V was shortened by 0 bases and J by 1 base, with 16 bases between the two germline ends. The germline CDR1 and CDR2 sequences are DFQATT and SNEGSKA (reference sequence). The chain's CDR3 is CSARDPGTTGSYNEQFF. CDR3 nucleotide sequence: TGCAGTGCTAGAGATCCTGGGACAACAGGTTCCTACAATGAGCAGTTCTTC.

This clonotype was seen ten or more times. The chain has TRBV11-1 and TRBJ2-1; TRBD2 agrees at 10 bases. The CDR3 covers 18 residues. Unmatched junction bases numbered 13, after V lost 5 bases and J lost 3 bases. Germline CDR1 is SGHAT and CDR2 is FQDESV (reference sequence). The CDR3 loop reads CASSATLAGDGDYNEQFF. CDR3 coding DNA: TGTGCCAGCAGCGCCACCCTAGCGGGAGATGGCGACTACAATGAGCAGTTCTTC. Looking up the rest from reference TRBV11-1 and TRBJ2-1 gives the full variable domain: EAEVAQSPRYKITEKSQAVAFWCDPISGHATLYWYRQILGQGPELLVQFQDESVVDDSQLPKDRFSAERLKGVDSTLKIQPAELGDSAMYLCASSATLAGDGDYNEQFFGPGTRLTVL.

The CDR3 protein is CASSLSLSDRTDTQYF. The CDR3 DNA reads as TGTGCCAGCAGTTTATCGCTCAGCGACCGCACAGATACGCAGTATTTT. This chain joins TRBV12-3 or TRBV12-4 and TRBJ2-3; no definite D call. The CDR3 is 16 residues long. Trimming took 2 bases from V and 1 from J, leaving 13 bases between them.

This sequence joins TRBV6-5 and TRBJ1-1; unclear D gene. The germline V gene encodes CDR1 MNHEY and CDR2 SVGAGI. The V and J ends lost 0 bases and 0 bases respectively, with 14 bases between them. The CDR3 consists of 17 residues. CDR3 sequence: CASSYSSQTRMNTEAFF. CDR3 in DNA: TGTGCCAGCAGTTACTCGTCACAGACTAGAATGAACACTGAAGCTTTCTTT.

V is TRBV11-2 and J is TRBJ2-3, with 11 bases matching TRBD2. Germline-derived CDR1 and CDR2 are SGHAT and FQNNGV. J was trimmed by 1 base and V by 5 bases; bases with no gene match: 11. The CDR3 is 18 residues long. The CDR3 loop is CASSVLTSGVVGTDTQYF. The CDR3 coding sequence is TGTGCCAGCAGCGTCCTGACTAGCGGGGTGGTTGGCACAGATACGCAGTATTTT.

There are a few counts of this clonotype. CDR3 coding DNA: TGCGCCAGCAGTGAGTCGTATGCCCGGCAGGAGACCCAGTACTTC. Protein: CASSESYARQETQYF. V usage is TRBV10-2 and J usage is TRBJ2-5; D remains unclear. CDR3 length: 15 residues. In germline, CDR1 is WSHSY, CDR2 SAAADI. The V and J ends lost 0 bases and 5 bases respectively, with 13 bases between them.

This sequence joins TRBV5-5 and TRBJ2-4; 8 nucleotides match TRBD2. CDR3 size: 16 residues. The germline gives CDR1 SGHKS, CDR2 YYEKEE (reference sequence). V lost 1 base and J lost 6; bases outside the gene matches: 9. CDR3 protein: CASSLSGGRSGNIQYF. CDR3 coding DNA: TGTGCCAGCAGCTTGTCCGGCGGGAGGAGTGGAAACATTCAGTACTTC.

V and J are TRBV20-1 and TRBJ2-2; D not resolved. The germline V gene has CDR1 DFQATT and CDR2 SNEGSKA (reference sequence). V shed 4 bases and J shed 0 bases, with 12 bases lying between them. This CDR3 spans 15 amino acids. The CDR3 DNA follows: TGCAGTGCTATACGCAGGTTGGCGAACACCGGGGAGCTGTTTTTT. Its protein is CSAIRRLANTGELFF.

This clonotype was detected only a few times. The chain joins TRBV11-2 to TRBJ1-1; D may be TRBD1 (5 bases). There are 16 residues in the CDR3. The germline V and J ends were trimmed by 5 bases and 2 bases, with 18 bases remaining between them. CDR1 is SGHAT and CDR2 is FQNNGV in the germline V gene. CDR3 protein: CASSPADKTFNTEAFF. The CDR3 bases are TGTGCCAGCAGCCCTGCGGACAAAACATTTAACACTGAAGCTTTCTTT.